Below, 8 T cell receptor beta chains from the same sample are listed, as sequenced in a study of blood T cell repertoires in COVID-19. TCRdb's table, derived via immunoSEQ multiplex PCR, lists solely in-frame clones and lacks some. The sample shows 410,000 or so clones, about nine tenths of them seen only once. Sample: peripheral blood. The receptors originated from a woman aged 25-40 years with active or convalescent COVID-19.

This clone was recorded a few times. The rearrangement links TRBV4-1 to TRBJ1-2; unclear D gene. The CDR3 spans 13 residues. V shed 1 base and J shed 7 bases, with 10 bases lying between them. CDR1 MGHRA and CDR2 YSYEKL come from the germline V gene. This CDR3 reads CASSQGSGSGYTF. CDR3 DNA sequence: TGCGCCAGCAGCCAAGGATCGGGAAGTGGCTACACCTTC.

The chain joins TRBV11-3 to TRBJ2-1; possible D gene TRBD2, 6 bases. The CDR3 length is 13 residues. Trimming removed 1 base at V and 10 bases at J, with 11 bases between. The V gene's germline CDR1 is SGHNT and CDR2 YENEEA. CDR3 coding DNA: TGTGCCAGCAGCTTAGGCCGGGACTCCGAGCAGTTCTTC. Residues: CASSLGRDSEQFF.

The genes are TRBV7-2 and TRBJ2-3; TRBD2 matches at 7 bases. The J segment lost 2 bases and the V segment lost 2 bases, leaving 4 bases of the junction unmatched. The CDR3 is made up of 15 amino acids. Germline V lookup: CDR1 SGHTA, CDR2 FQGNSA. DNA of the CDR3: TGTGCCAGCAGCTTACGCGGGGGAGTCACAGATACGCAGTATTTT. The encoded protein is CASSLRGGVTDTQYF.

The genes are TRBV12-3 or TRBV12-4 and TRBJ1-1, with D tentatively TRBD1 (5 bases). The CDR3 extends over 13 amino acids. With 8 bases removed from V and 2 bases from J, the gap between germline ends came to 12 bases. The CDR3 nucleotides are TGTGCCAGCGCCGTCGGGGGAAACACTGAAGCTTTCTTT. It translates to CASAVGGNTEAFF.

The J gene is TRBJ2-2, the V gene TRBV16; tentative D call: TRBD1 (6 bases). Trimming left V 4 bases short and J 5 bases short, with 11 bases between. The CDR3 spans 14 residues. Germline V gene data show CDR1 as KGHSY and CDR2 as FQNENV. CDR3 nucleotide sequence: TGTGCCAGCAGCCGCCTACAGGGTACCGGGGAGCTGTTTTTT. Amino acids: CASSRLQGTGELFF.

The chain carries TRBV19 and TRBJ2-7; D might be TRBD1 (6 bases). The CDR3 spans 15 residues. CDR1 and CDR2 (germline): LNHDA, SQIVND (reference sequence). V lost 3 bases, J lost 1 base, and 13 bases lay in between. The DNA of the CDR3 is TGTGCCAGTAGTATGCTACGGGACAAGTCCTACGAGCAGTACTTC. Amino acid sequence: CASSMLRDKSYEQYF.

The chain joins TRBV11-3 to TRBJ2-1; 10 nucleotides agree with TRBD2. Germline V gene data show CDR1 as SGHNT and CDR2 as YENEEA. The trim removed 3 bases at V and 0 bases at J, leaving 8 bases unmatched. There are 18 residues in the CDR3. The CDR3 sequence is CASSFFLAGASSYNEQFF. CDR3 DNA: TGTGCCAGCAGCTTCTTTCTAGCGGGGGCCAGCTCCTACAATGAGCAGTTCTTC. Full variable domain (remainder filled in from reference TRBV11-3 and TRBJ2-1): EAGVVQSPRYKIIEKKQPVAFWCNPISGHNTLYWYLQNLGQGPELLIRYENEEAVDDSQLPKDRFSAERLKGVDSTLKIQPAELGDSAVYLCASSFFLAGASSYNEQFFGPGTRLTVL.

The gene calls are TRBV5-1 and TRBJ2-3; 8 nucleotides agree with TRBD2. Germline V gives CDR1 SGHRS, CDR2 YFSETQ. The CDR3 has 16 residues. V shed 1 base, J shed 2 bases, and the junction held 6 bases outside the gene matches. This CDR3 reads CASSLSGGAFTDTQYF. The CDR3 DNA is TGCGCCAGCAGCTTGTCCGGGGGGGCCTTCACAGATACGCAGTATTTT.